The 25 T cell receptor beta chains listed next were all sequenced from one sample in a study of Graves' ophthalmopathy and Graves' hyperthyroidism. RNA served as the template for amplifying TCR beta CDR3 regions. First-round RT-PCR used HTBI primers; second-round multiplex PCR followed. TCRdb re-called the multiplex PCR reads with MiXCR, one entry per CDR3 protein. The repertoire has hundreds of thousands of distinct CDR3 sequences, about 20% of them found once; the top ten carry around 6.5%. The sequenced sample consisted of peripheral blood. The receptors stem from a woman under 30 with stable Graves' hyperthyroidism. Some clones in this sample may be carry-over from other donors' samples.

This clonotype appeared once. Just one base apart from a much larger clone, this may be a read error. CDR3 sequence: CAWSVGGSRKTKYF. Written as DNA, the CDR3 is TGTGCCTGGAGTGTAGGAGGGAGCCGGAAGACCAAGTACTTC. The chain combines TRBV30 with TRBJ2-5; maybe TRBD2 (6 bases). The CDR3 loop spans 14 amino acids. Per the germline V gene, CDR1 is GTSNPN and CDR2 is SVGIG (reference sequence).

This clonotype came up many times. CDR3 nucleotides: TGTGCCTGGAGTGTAGGCGGGGCTGGAGAGACCCAGTACTTC. This codes for CAWSVGGAGETQYF. This chain links TRBV30 with TRBJ2-5, with a tentative D call TRBD2 (6 bases). The V gene's germline CDR1 is GTSNPN and CDR2 SVGIG (reference sequence). This CDR3 spans 14 amino acids. The V and J ends lost 0 bases and 4 bases respectively, with 12 bases between them.

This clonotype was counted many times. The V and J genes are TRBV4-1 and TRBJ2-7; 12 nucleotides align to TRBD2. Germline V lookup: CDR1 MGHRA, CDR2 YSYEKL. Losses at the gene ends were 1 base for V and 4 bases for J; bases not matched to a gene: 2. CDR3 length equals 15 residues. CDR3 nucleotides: TGCGCCAGCAGCCAAGGACTAGCGGGGGTTTACGAGCAGTACTTC. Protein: CASSQGLAGVYEQYF.

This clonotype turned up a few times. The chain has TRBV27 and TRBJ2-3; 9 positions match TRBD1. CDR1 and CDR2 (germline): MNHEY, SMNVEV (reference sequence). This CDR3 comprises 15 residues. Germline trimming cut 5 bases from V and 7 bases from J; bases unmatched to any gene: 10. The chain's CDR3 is CASSPTGTGRYTQYF. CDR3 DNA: TGTGCCAGCAGTCCAACCGGGACAGGGCGCTATACGCAGTATTTT.

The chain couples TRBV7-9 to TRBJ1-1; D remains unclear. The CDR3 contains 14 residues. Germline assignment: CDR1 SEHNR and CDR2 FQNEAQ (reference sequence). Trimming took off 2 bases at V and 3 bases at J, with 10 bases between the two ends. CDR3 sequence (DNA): TGTGCCAGCAGCTTACCCGACCGATACACTGAAGCTTTCTTT. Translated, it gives CASSLPDRYTEAFF.

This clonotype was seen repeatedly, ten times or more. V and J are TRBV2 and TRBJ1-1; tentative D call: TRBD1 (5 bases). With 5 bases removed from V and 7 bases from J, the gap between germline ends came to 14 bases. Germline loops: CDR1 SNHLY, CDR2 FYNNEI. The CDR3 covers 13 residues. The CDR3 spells CASSNRNGGEAFF. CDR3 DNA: TGTGCCAGCAGTAACAGGAACGGAGGTGAAGCTTTCTTT.

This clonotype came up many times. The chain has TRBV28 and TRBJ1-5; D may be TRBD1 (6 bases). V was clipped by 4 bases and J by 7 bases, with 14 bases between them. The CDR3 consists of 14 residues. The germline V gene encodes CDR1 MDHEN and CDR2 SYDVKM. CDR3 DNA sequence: TGTGCCAGCAGTTCGACCCCCAGGGGACAGCCCCAGCATTTT. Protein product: CASSSTPRGQPQHF.

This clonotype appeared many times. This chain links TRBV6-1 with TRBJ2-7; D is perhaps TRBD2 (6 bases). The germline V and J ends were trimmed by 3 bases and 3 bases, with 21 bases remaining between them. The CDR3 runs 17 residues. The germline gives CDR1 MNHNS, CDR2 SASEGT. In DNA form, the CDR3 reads TGTGCCAGCAGTGAGACCTTCGGGAGTCGGGGGTTCTACGAGCAGTACTTC. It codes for CASSETFGSRGFYEQYF.

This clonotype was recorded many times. CDR3 coding DNA: TGTGCCAGCAGCCCCGGGGACAGGGGAGGATATGGCTACACCTTC. Translating it yields CASSPGDRGGYGYTF. This rearrangement joins TRBV3-1 to TRBJ1-2, with TRBD1 identical over 10 bases. There are 15 residues in the CDR3. The germline V gene has CDR1 LGHDT and CDR2 YNNKEL (reference sequence). J was trimmed by 5 bases and V by 4 bases; bases with no gene match: 7.

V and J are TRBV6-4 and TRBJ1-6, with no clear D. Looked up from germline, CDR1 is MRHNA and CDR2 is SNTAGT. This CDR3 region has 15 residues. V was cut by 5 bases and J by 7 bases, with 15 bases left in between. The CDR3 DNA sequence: TGTGCCAGCAGTTCCCTTGGGGAAGGGAATTCACCCCTCCACTTT. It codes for CASSSLGEGNSPLHF.

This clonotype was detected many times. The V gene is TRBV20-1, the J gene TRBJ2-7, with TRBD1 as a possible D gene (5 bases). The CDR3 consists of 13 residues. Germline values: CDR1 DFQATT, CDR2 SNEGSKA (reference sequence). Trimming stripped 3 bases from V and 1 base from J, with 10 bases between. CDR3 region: CSASHRQSYEQYF. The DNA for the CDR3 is TGCAGTGCTAGCCACAGACAGTCCTACGAGCAGTACTTC.

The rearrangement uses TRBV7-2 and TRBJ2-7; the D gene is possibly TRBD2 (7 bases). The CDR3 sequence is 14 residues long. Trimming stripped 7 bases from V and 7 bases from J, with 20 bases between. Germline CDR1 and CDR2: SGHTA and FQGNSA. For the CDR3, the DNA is TGTGCCAGCACCCGAGGGGGGGGGCTGGGGGAGCAGTACTTC. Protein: CASTRGGGLGEQYF.

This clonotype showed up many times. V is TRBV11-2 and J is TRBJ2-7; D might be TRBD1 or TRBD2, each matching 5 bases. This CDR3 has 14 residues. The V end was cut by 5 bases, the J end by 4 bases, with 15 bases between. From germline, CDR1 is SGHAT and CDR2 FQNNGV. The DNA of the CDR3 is TGTGCCAGCAGCCCCGGGACGGACTTTTACGAGCAGTACTTC. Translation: CASSPGTDFYEQYF. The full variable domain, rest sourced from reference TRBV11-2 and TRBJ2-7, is EAGVAQSPRYKIIEKRQSVAFWCNPISGHATLYWYQQILGQGPKLLIQFQNNGVVDDSQLPKDRFSAERLKGVDSTLKIQPAKLEDSAVYLCASSPGTDFYEQYFGPGTRLTVT.

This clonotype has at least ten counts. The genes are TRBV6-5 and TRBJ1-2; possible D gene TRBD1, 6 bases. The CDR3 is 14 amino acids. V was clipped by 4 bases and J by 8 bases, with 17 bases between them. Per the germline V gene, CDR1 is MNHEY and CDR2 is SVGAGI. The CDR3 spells CASSLDSPPGGYTF. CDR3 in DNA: TGTGCCAGCAGTTTGGACAGTCCACCGGGGGGCTACACCTTC.

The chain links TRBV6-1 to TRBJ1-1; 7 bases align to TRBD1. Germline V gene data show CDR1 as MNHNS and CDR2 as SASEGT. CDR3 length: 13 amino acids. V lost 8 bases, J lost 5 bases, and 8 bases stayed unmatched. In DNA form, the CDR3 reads TGTGCCAGCGCCGAGACAGGGCGAACTGAAGCTTTCTTT. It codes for CASAETGRTEAFF.

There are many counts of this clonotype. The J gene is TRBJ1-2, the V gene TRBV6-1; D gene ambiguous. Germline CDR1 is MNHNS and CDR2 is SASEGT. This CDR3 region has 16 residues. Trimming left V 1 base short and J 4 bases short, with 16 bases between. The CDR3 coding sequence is TGTGCCAGCAGTGAAGTGGGAACGGCGTCCAGCTATGGCTACACCTTC. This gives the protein CASSEVGTASSYGYTF.

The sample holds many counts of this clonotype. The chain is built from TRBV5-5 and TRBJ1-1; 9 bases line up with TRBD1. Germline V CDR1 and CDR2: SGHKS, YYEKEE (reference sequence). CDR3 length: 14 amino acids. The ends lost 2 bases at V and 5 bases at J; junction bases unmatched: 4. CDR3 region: CASSFQDRGTEAFF. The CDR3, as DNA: TGTGCCAGCAGCTTTCAGGACAGGGGTACTGAAGCTTTCTTT. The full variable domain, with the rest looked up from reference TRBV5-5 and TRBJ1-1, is DAGVTQSPTHLIKTRGQQVTLRCSPISGHKSVSWYQQVLGQGPQFIFQYYEKEERGRGNFPDRFSARQFPNYSSELNVNALLLGDSALYLCASSFQDRGTEAFFGQGTRLTVV.

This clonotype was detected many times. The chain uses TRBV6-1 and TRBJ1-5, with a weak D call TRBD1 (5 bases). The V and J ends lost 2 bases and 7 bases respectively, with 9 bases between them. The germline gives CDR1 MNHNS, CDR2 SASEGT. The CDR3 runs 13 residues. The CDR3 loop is CASSEIRDQPQHF. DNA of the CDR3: TGTGCCAGCAGTGAAATCAGGGACCAGCCCCAGCATTTT.

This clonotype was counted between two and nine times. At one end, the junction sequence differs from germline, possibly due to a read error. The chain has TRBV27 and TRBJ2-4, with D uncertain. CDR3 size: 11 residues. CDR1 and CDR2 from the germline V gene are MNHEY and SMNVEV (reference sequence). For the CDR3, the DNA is TGTGCCAGCAAGGATAGAAACATTAAGTACTTC. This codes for CASKDRNIKYF.

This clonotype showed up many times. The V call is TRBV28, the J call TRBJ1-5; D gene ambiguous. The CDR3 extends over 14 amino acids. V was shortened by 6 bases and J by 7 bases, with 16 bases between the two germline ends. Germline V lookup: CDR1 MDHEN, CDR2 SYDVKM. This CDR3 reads CASSPDGEDQPQHF. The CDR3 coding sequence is TGTGCCAGCAGCCCTGACGGTGAGGACCAGCCCCAGCATTTT.

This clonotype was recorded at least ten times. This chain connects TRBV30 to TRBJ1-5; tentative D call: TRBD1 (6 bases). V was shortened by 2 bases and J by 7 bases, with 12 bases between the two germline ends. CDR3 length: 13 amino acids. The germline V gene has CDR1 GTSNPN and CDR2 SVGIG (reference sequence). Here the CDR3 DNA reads TGTGCCTGGAGTCTCCAGGGGTTGCAGCCCCAGCATTTT. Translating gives CAWSLQGLQPQHF.

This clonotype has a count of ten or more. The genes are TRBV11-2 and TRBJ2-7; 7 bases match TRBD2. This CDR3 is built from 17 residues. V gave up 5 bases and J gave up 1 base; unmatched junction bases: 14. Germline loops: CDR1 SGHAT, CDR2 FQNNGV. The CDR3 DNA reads TGTGCCAGCAGCCCGATAGGGAGGGACGCAGAATCCTACGAGCAGTACTTC. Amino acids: CASSPIGRDAESYEQYF.

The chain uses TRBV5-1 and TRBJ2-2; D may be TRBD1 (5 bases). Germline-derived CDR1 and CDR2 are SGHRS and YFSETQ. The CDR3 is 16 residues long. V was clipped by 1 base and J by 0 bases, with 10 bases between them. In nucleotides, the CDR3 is TGCGCCAGCAGCTTGCAGGGTCCCACGAACACCGGGGAGCTGTTTTTT. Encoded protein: CASSLQGPTNTGELFF.

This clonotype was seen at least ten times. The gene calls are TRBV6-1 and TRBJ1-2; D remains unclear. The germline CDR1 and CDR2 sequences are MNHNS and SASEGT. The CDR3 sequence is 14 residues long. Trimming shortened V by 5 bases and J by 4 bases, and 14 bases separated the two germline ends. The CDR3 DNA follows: TGTGCCAGCAGTCCCTCCGGCGGCGGCTATGGCTACACCTTC. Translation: CASSPSGGGYGYTF.

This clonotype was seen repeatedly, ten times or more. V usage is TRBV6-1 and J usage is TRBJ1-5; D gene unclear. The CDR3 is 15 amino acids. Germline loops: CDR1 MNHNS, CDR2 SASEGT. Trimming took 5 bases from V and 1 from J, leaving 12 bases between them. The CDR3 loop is CASSPSGGSNQPQHF. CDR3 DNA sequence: TGTGCCAGCAGTCCATCGGGTGGGAGCAATCAGCCCCAGCATTTT.